This entry lists 6 T cell receptor beta chains sequenced from one sample in a study of T cell clones after liver transplantation. Clones were sequenced by immunoSEQ multiplex PCR, and TCRdb holds only the in-frame ones, with some missing. The sample shows 9,000 to 9,500 clones, almost 80% of them seen only once. Source: CD8+ T cells from blood, taken at the 22-month timepoint. The receptors here all came from a human patient who received a liver transplant. Some of these T cells may belong to the graft donor.

The genes are TRBV4-1 and TRBJ1-5, with D uncertain. Germline V gene sequence: CDR1 MGHRA, CDR2 YSYEKL. V was pared by 0 bases and J by 4 bases, with 10 bases between. There are 15 residues in the CDR3. DNA of the CDR3: TGCGCCAGCAGCCAAGATGGAACGGATAATCAGCCCCAGCATTTT. Its protein is CASSQDGTDNQPQHF.

This chain joins TRBV6-1 and TRBJ2-2; 16 bases are shared with TRBD2. Germline-derived CDR1 and CDR2 are MNHNS and SASEGT. CDR3 length: 18 amino acids. Trimming cost V 3 bases and J 6 bases; bases outside gene matches: 7. In DNA form, the CDR3 reads TGTGCCAGCAGTGAGGGACTAGCGGGGGGGGCGTGGTCCGGGGAGCTGTTTTTT. Residues: CASSEGLAGGAWSGELFF.

The chain is built from TRBV18 and TRBJ2-1, with a tentative D call TRBD2 (5 bases). Germline-derived CDR1 and CDR2 are KGHSH and LQKENI. This CDR3 has 17 residues. Trimming pared 0 bases from V and 1 base from J, leaving 13 bases between. The chain's CDR3 is CASSPPDQSGSYNEQFF. Here the CDR3 DNA reads TGTGCCAGCTCACCACCGGACCAATCGGGGTCCTACAATGAGCAGTTCTTC. Variable domain in full (rest from reference TRBV18 and TRBJ2-1): NAGVMQNPRHLVRRRGQEARLRCSPMKGHSHVYWYRQLPEEGLKFMVYLQKENIIDESGMPKERFSAEFPKEGPSILRIQQVVRGDSAAYFCASSPPDQSGSYNEQFFGPGTRLTVL.

The V and J genes are TRBV2 and TRBJ2-7; weak D call: TRBD1 (6 bases). Germline V lookup: CDR1 SNHLY, CDR2 FYNNEI. This CDR3 spans 13 amino acids. The ends were cut back, 5 bases at V and 2 bases at J, with 10 bases in the middle. This CDR3 reads CASSRTDTYEQYF. CDR3 DNA: TGTGCCAGCAGTCGGACAGACACCTACGAGCAGTACTTC.

The chain links TRBV9 to TRBJ1-1; perhaps TRBD1 as D (5 bases). Germline V gene sequence: CDR1 SGDLS, CDR2 YYNGEE. Trimming cost V 4 bases and J 5 bases, with 18 bases left between them. The CDR3 totals 15 residues. This CDR3 is CASSLDSWVGTEAFF. For the CDR3, the DNA is TGTGCCAGCAGCCTCGACAGTTGGGTGGGGACTGAAGCTTTCTTT.

This chain uses TRBV27 with TRBJ2-7, with 10 positions matching TRBD2. Germline V gene lookup returns CDR1 MNHEY and CDR2 SMNVEV (reference sequence). Trimming took 5 bases from V and 6 from J; bases not matched to a gene: 7. CDR3 length equals 14 residues. CDR3 coding DNA: TGTGCCAGCAGTGTAAGCGGGGGGGGCTCCGAGCAGTACTTC. Its translation: CASSVSGGGSEQYF.